This T cell receptor (beta chain) appears in the sequencing data of a study of T cell responses to AZD1222 COVID-19 vaccine. Only in-frame clones appear in the TCRdb table, and some are missing; sequencing was by immunoSEQ multiplex PCR. Here the sample spans approximately 110,000 clones, roughly 90% being singletons. This CDR3 comprises 13 residues. Germline CDR1 reads LGHDT; CDR2 reads YNNKEL (reference sequence). V lost 4 bases, J lost 2 bases, and 9 bases lay in between. Here the sequenced sample was peripheral blood, taken on day 0 of AZD1222 vaccination. The sequence was obtained from an adult in good health. The chain joins TRBV3-1 (or the pseudogene TRBV3-2) to TRBJ2-7; D not resolved. This chain's CDR3 is CASSLRAPYEQYF. The CDR3 nucleotides read TGTGCCAGCAGCCTAAGGGCTCCCTACGAGCAGTACTTC.